This TCR beta chain was found in a study of Ad26.COV2.S vaccination and SARS-CoV-2 variants. Study-level results: Vaccinees and placebo recipients showed similar non-spike TCR breadth. While placebo recipients had lower spike-specific TCR breadth, vaccine recipients had more.

Generated by immunoSEQ multiplex PCR, the TCRdb table keeps only in-frame clones and is missing some. The table includes 300,000 to 400,000 clones, less than 90% detected once. This clone has more than one count but fewer than ten. Antigen specificity is unknown. Treatment reported: roughly 20 received Ad26.COV2.S at low or high dose, single or two shots; 5 received placebo; per-sample allocation not given. Collection of samples fell on day 63 after the first vaccine or placebo injection. An adult of 18-55 years in Boston served as donor. The sequence was obtained from a person aged 18 to 59 who received the Ad26.COV2.S COVID-19 vaccine or a placebo. The sample here was peripheral blood, taken in a trial of Ad26.COV2.S vaccine versus placebo.

The CDR3 sequence: CAISEPFGKNTEAFF. The CDR3 nucleotides are TGTGCCATCAGTGAGCCCTTTGGTAAGAACACTGAAGCTTTCTTT. The V gene is TRBV10-3, the J gene TRBJ1-1; D uncertain. CDR1 and CDR2 (germline): ENHRY, SYGVKD. The CDR3 extends over 15 amino acids. Trimming shortened V by 2 bases and J by 1 base, and 11 bases separated the two germline ends.